Below, 10 T cell receptor beta chains from the same sample are listed, as sequenced in a study of CD8 T cells in Susac syndrome. It was with random hexamers that roughly 0.45 to 1 ug RNA was reverse transcribed. A single record per CDR3 protein comes from TCRdb applying MiXCR to the immunoSEQ multiplex PCR reads. The sample lists under 95,000 distinct CDR3 sequences; 90% to 95% were seen once. Sequencing was done on a sample of CD4+ T cells from PBMCs. The receptor source for this set is a human donor with Susac syndrome.

V gene TRBV28 combines with J gene TRBJ1-6, with no clear D. The CDR3 extends over 12 amino acids. Trimming pared 6 bases from V and 9 bases from J, leaving 9 bases between. CDR1 and CDR2 (germline): MDHEN, SYDVKM. This CDR3 is CASRRGGSPLHF. CDR3 coding DNA: TGTGCCAGCAGGCGAGGAGGTTCACCCCTCCACTTT.

The chain has TRBV5-1 and TRBJ2-3; unclear D gene. With 0 bases removed from V and 3 bases from J, the gap between germline ends came to 5 bases. Germline V gene data show CDR1 as SGHRS and CDR2 as YFSETQ. This CDR3 is 13 amino acids long. CDR3 bases: TGCGCCAGCAGCTTGGGGTTAACAGATACGCAGTATTTT. It translates to CASSLGLTDTQYF.

The chain links TRBV20-1 to TRBJ2-7; 7 nucleotides align to TRBD1. The CDR3 has 14 amino acids. Germline loops: CDR1 DFQATT, CDR2 SNEGSKA (reference sequence). V shed 6 bases, J shed 3 bases, and the junction held 11 bases outside the gene matches. Here the CDR3 reads CSAVDRAPGYEQYF. The DNA for the CDR3 is TGCAGTGCCGTTGACAGGGCACCCGGCTACGAGCAGTACTTC.

The chain joins TRBV15 to TRBJ1-5; no clear D gene. The CDR3 covers 14 residues. Germline assignment: CDR1 LNHNV and CDR2 YYDKDF (reference sequence). Trimming removed 0 bases at V and 1 base at J, with 4 bases between. DNA for the CDR3: TGTGCCACCAGCAGAGATCCCAGCAATCAGCCCCAGCATTTT. Protein sequence: CATSRDPSNQPQHF.

The genes are TRBV29-1 and TRBJ1-1, with D tentatively TRBD1 (5 bases). Germline CDR1 and CDR2: SQVTM and ANQGSEA. The CDR3 is 12 residues long. V dropped 7 bases and J dropped 1 base, with 10 bases sitting between them. The CDR3 nucleotides are TGCAGCGCGGGACTAGGGAACACTGAAGCTTTCTTT. Its translation is CSAGLGNTEAFF. Complete variable domain (other parts from reference TRBV29-1 and TRBJ1-1): SAVISQKPSRDICQRGTSLTIQCQVDSQVTMMFWYRQQPGQSLTLIATANQGSEATYESGFVIDKFPISRPNLTFSTLTVSNMSPEDSSIYLCSAGLGNTEAFFGQGTRLTVV.

The rearrangement links TRBV24-1 to TRBJ1-5, with D tentatively TRBD1 (5 bases). Trimming shortened V by 4 bases and J by 2 bases, and 8 bases separated the two germline ends. Germline V lookup: CDR1 KGHDR, CDR2 SFDVKD. CDR3 length equals 14 residues. The DNA for the CDR3 is TGTGCCACCAGTGAGAGGGGCGGCAATCAGCCCCAGCATTTT. The encoded protein is CATSERGGNQPQHF.

This clonotype was seen just once. The J gene is TRBJ1-4, the V gene TRBV29-1; the match to TRBD1 covers 8 bases. Trimming cost V 1 base and J 3 bases; bases outside gene matches: 7. CDR3 length: 16 amino acids. The germline gives CDR1 SQVTM, CDR2 ANQGSEA. CDR3 residues: CSVEVTGGLANEKLFF. CDR3 coding DNA: TGCAGCGTTGAAGTTACAGGGGGGCTGGCTAATGAAAAACTGTTTTTT.

The CDR3 bases are TGTGCCAGCAACTCTGGGGGGGACAGGGTAATGTACGAGCAGTACTTC. Translation: CASNSGGDRVMYEQYF. The rearrangement uses TRBV7-2 and TRBJ2-7; 9 bases line up with TRBD1. J lost 4 bases, V lost 7 bases, and 14 bases had no gene match. This CDR3 is built from 16 residues. In germline, CDR1 is SGHTA, CDR2 FQGNSA.

The rearrangement uses TRBV24-1 and TRBJ2-3; the match to TRBD2 covers 10 bases. From germline, CDR1 is KGHDR and CDR2 SFDVKD. The CDR3 is made up of 17 amino acids. V lost 6 bases, J lost 0 bases, and 8 bases stayed unmatched. CDR3 sequence: CATSPAGGITSTDTQYF. As DNA, the CDR3 is TGTGCCACCAGTCCAGCGGGGGGGATCACTAGCACAGATACGCAGTATTTT.

V gene TRBV12-3 or TRBV12-4 combines with J gene TRBJ2-3; 9 positions agree with TRBD2. This CDR3 comprises 15 residues. V shed 6 bases and J 0 bases; nucleotides not matched to a gene: 4. The CDR3 DNA sequence: TGTGCCAGCAGACCTAGCGGGGTTAGCACAGATACGCAGTATTTT. Protein product: CASRPSGVSTDTQYF.